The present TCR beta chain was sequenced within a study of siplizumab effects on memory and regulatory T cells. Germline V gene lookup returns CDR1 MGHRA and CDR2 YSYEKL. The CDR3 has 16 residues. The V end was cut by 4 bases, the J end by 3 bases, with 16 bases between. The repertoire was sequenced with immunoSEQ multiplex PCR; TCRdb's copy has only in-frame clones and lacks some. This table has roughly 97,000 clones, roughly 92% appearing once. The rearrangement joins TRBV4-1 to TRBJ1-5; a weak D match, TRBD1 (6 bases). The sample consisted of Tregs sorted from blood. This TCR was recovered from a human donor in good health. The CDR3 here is CASSPTGGRDNQPQHF. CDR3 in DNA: TGCGCCAGCAGCCCGACAGGCGGGAGGGACAATCAGCCCCAGCATTTT.